The rows below give T cell receptor beta chains drawn from one sample of a study of cytomegalovirus exposure and HLA in healthy donors. The table came from immunoSEQ multiplex PCR; TCRdb's copy has only in-frame clones and leaves some out. Its listing shows 150,000 or so clones. Sequencing was done on a sample of PBMCs. The receptors here all came from a woman between 45 and 65 years old in good health and CMV-seronegative. Each CDR3 is given with its conserved first and last residue. A D gene is named only where the DNA matches it firmly.

V,D,J,DNA,CDR3
TRBV28,TRBD1,TRBJ1-2,TGTGCCACCGTCGACAGGGGGCAAGGCTACACCTTC,CATVDRGQGYTF
TRBV6-5,TRBD1,TRBJ1-5,TGTGCCAGCAGCCCAGGACAGGATTATCAGCCCCAGCATTTT,CASSPGQDYQPQHF
TRBV5-6,-,TRBJ2-5,TGTGCCAGCACCCTTGGGGGGGGCGGGACACCCCAAGAGACCCAGTACTTC,CASTLGGGGTPQETQYF
TRBV6-4,-,TRBJ1-5,TGTGCCAGCAGTGACTCGGCAGGCAATCAGCCCCAGCATTTT,CASSDSAGNQPQHF
TRBV2,TRBD1,TRBJ1-6,TGTGCCAGCAGGGTAGGACAGGGGGCGATGAATTCACCCCTCCACTTT,CASRVGQGAMNSPLHF
TRBV4-2,-,TRBJ1-5,TGTGCCAGCAGCCACCCGGGACATTCAGGAGGCGATCAGCCCCAGCATTTT,CASSHPGHSGGDQPQHF
TRBV5-1,-,TRBJ2-5,TGCGCCAGCAGCTCGGGAGAGACCCAGTACTTC,CASSSGETQYF
TRBV28,TRBD1,TRBJ1-2,TGTGCCAGCAGTTTAGCCGGGACAGTTGGGGGCTACACCTTC,CASSLAGTVGGYTF
TRBV19,TRBD1,TRBJ1-1,TGTGCCAGTAGTATGGGACGCGGACAGGGGAACACTGAAGCTTTCTTT,CASSMGRGQGNTEAFF
TRBV11-1,-,TRBJ2-5,TGTGCCAGCAGCCTAACAGGGGAGGTGGCCCAGTACTTC,CASSLTGEVAQYF
TRBV28,-,TRBJ1-4,TGTGCCACCTCGGCGCGGGGTTGGGAAAAACTGTTTTTT,CATSARGWEKLFF
TRBV5-4,-,TRBJ2-3,TGTGCCAGCAGCTTGAATCTGCGGAGTGGCACAGATACGCAGTATTTT,CASSLNLRSGTDTQYF
TRBV28,-,TRBJ1-1,TGTGCCAGCAGTTTCTCCAGGTATACTGAAGCTTTCTTT,CASSFSRYTEAFF
TRBV7-2,-,TRBJ1-2,TGTGCCAGCAGCTTAAGTCACCCAGGGGACTATGGCTACACCTTC,CASSLSHPGDYGYTF
TRBV5-4,-,TRBJ1-2,TGTGCCAGCAGCTCTTGGGACTCATACTATGGCTACACCTTC,CASSSWDSYYGYTF
TRBV9,TRBD2,TRBJ2-5,TGTGCCAGCAGTTCCCTCGGGACTAGCCAAGAGACCCAGTACTTC,CASSSLGTSQETQYF
TRBV4-3,-,TRBJ1-6,TGCGCCAGCAGCCAAGTCGCTCGGAGTTCACCCCTCCACTTT,CASSQVARSSPLHF
TRBV9,-,TRBJ1-4,TGTGCCAGCAGCGCCCTTCAGGGAGGGGAGGGTGAAAAACTGTTTTTT,CASSALQGGEGEKLFF
TRBV19,TRBD1,TRBJ2-2,TGTGCCAGTAGTCCCTGGTTGAATTTGGACAGGTACACCGGGGAGCTGTTTTTT,CASSPWLNLDRYTGELFF
TRBV29-1,TRBD2,TRBJ2-5,TGCAGCGTTGTTCGTTCTGGCGGGAGTGGGGAGACCCAGTACTTC,CSVVRSGGSGETQYF
TRBV4-2,-,TRBJ1-5,TGTGCCAGCAGCCCCCGGGAAAATAGCAATCAGCCCCAGCATTTT,CASSPRENSNQPQHF
TRBV5-1,TRBD2,TRBJ2-1,TGCGCCAGCAGCCTTGGGGCACTAGCGGGCAATGAGCAGTTCTTC,CASSLGALAGNEQFF
TRBV6-6,-,TRBJ1-1,TGTGCCAGCAGTCTCCGAGGGGAAGCTTTCTTT,CASSLRGEAFF
TRBV25-1,-,TRBJ1-4,TGTGCCAGCAGTGGACCAGTGGGCTTAGGTGAAAAACTGTTTTTT,CASSGPVGLGEKLFF
TRBV2,-,TRBJ1-3,TGTGCCAGCAGGCCGCCGGGGTCCGGAAACACCATATATTTT,CASRPPGSGNTIYF
TRBV7-2,TRBD1,TRBJ2-1,TGTGCCAGCAGCCAAGCCCCGAGGGGGCAGGGGGACGGAGAGCAGTTCTTC,CASSQAPRGQGDGEQFF
TRBV6-5,-,TRBJ1-5,TGTGCCAGCCGCCGGAGGGGCAGAGCGGGTCAGCCCCAGCATTTT,CASRRRGRAGQPQHF
TRBV13,-,TRBJ1-2,TGTGCCAGCAGCTTACAGGCGATAAACTATGGCTACACCTTC,CASSLQAINYGYTF
TRBV4-3,TRBD1,TRBJ2-3,TGCGCCAGCAGCCAAGACCAGGGGGACCGGCCGCAGTATTTT,CASSQDQGDRPQYF
TRBV5-1,TRBD2,TRBJ2-5,TGCGCCAGCAGCAGACTAGCGGGGGGTCAAGAGACCCAGTACTTC,CASSRLAGGQETQYF